This T cell receptor (beta chain) was recorded in a study of blood T cell repertoires in COVID-19 (dated by TCRdb to the early 2020s). Looking at the study overall: Samples from collaborators originated in the United States, Italy and Spain and spanned both the acute and convalescent phases of COVID-19. The material from the prospective study consisted of cDNA or gDNA derived from T cells, B-cell-depleted T cells, or PBMCs. The dataset comprised deeply sampled blood TCRbeta repertoires from subjects exposed to, actively infected with, or recovered from COVID-19. The repertoires were released in a freely available public database meant as a resource for research on the immune response to SARS-CoV-2. Samples came from the ongoing ImmuneRACE study (first 160 participants) plus 1,254 subjects from 6 global collaborators. Sample metadata almost always included a de-identified subject ID, COVID-19 status, age in years and sex. Where HLA class I and class II types were available, the types were taken from metadata supplied by the sample provider, not from assay-based typing. The full study reports these points: Clinical and demographic metadata were provided uncurated, with the amount varying by source and participant.

As regards this clone: The target of this receptor is not known. No base quality information exists; no much larger clone differs at one position.

TCRbeta CDR3 regions were amplified from genomic DNA using the immunoSEQ Assay, a bias-controlled multiplex PCR. For the original study's pipeline: Nucleated cell counts per sample were estimated from amplification of reference gene primers within the assay. To quantify the absolute abundance of each unique TCRbeta CDR3 rearrangement, sequence reads were collapsed and filtered. Productive Simpson clonality was computed per sample as the square root of Simpson's diversity index over productive rearrangements. Drawn from immuneACCESS, this table holds only the in-frame rearrangements with V and J called that TCRdb kept. Clones are partly lost; checked studies trace under half to an unresolved V gene and leave the rest unexplained. That table is the source of V, J and clone size, and D and trimming were worked out from the DNA. The sample profile shows 390,000 or so clones; approximately 88% of them were found once. In total, the top ten clones hold 2.5% to 3.5% of the sample.

Including cysteine and phenylalanine, the CDR3 has 14 amino acids. The read is trimmed to its CDR3 DNA, 42 bases read in frame from base 1. From V the trimming removes 8 bases and from J it removes 4 bases, while the gene matches leave 5 bases of the junction unaccounted for. The germline V gene sets CDR1 to SNHLY and CDR2 to FYNNEI. In Seattle, one collaborating source enrolled patients while the infection was active and tracked those patients longitudinally over the course of disease. Whole blood was collected in K2EDTA tubes by collaborating institutions according to the institutions' own protocols. For TCRbeta analysis, collaborators shipped samples as frozen whole blood, isolated PBMCs, or DNA extracted from either of those sample types.

The sequence derives from a woman aged 30 to 39 with COVID-19, enrolled during active disease. Here the chain combines TRBV2 and TRBJ2-1; TRBD1 fits 10 bases in the junction. Source material: peripheral blood. The DNA sequence is TGTGCCAGCGAACCGGGACAGGGGTACAATGAGCAGTTCTTC. Its coded protein is CASEPGQGYNEQFF. Beyond the CDR3, the reference TRBV2 and TRBJ2-1 genes provide the residues; the full variable domain reads: EPEVTQTPSHQVTQMGQEVILRCVPISNHLYFYWYRQILGQKVEFLVSFYNNEISEKSEIFDDQFSVERPDGSNFTLKIRSTKLEDSAMYFCASEPGQGYNEQFFGPGTRLTVL.